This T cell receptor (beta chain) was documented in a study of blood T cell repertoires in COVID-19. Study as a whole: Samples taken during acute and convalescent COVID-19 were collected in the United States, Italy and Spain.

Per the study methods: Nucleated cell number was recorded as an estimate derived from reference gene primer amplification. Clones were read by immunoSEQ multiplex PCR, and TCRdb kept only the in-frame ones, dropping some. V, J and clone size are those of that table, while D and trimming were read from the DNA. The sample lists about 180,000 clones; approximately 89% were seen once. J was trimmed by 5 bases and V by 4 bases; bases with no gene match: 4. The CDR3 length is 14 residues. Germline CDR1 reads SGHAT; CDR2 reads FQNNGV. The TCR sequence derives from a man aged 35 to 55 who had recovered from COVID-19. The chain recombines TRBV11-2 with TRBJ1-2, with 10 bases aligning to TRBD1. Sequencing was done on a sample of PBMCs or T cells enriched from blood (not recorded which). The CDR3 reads CASSSRDRGYGYTF. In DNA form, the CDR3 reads TGTGCCAGCAGCTCTAGGGACAGGGGATATGGCTACACCTTC.